The entry that follows covers one TCR beta chain sequence. This record comes from a study of blood T cell repertoires in COVID-19. TCRdb keeps only in-frame clones here, not all; method: immunoSEQ multiplex PCR. The sample includes approximately 130,000 clones, roughly 90% of them seen just once. J was trimmed by 5 bases and V by 1 base; bases with no gene match: 5. Per the germline V gene, CDR1 is SQVTM and CDR2 is ANQGSEA. The CDR3 has 14 residues. This TCR came from a man aged 45-60 years with acute or convalescent COVID-19. The sequenced material came from peripheral blood. V is TRBV29-1 and J is TRBJ2-5; 9 nucleotides agree with TRBD2. The CDR3 DNA sequence: TGCAGCGTTGAAGGTTCTAGCGGGATCGAGACCCAGTACTTC. It translates to CSVEGSSGIETQYF.